This TCR beta chain was sequenced in a study of T cells in Graves' hyperthyroidism and ophthalmopathy. Regions amplified from RNA transcripts were the TCR beta CDR3 regions. The HTBI primer set drove a first-round RT-PCR of the TCR CDR3. Each CDR3 protein gets one entry after TCRdb re-called the multiplex PCR reads with MiXCR. The profile shows about 760,000 distinct CDR3 sequences, roughly 32% of them singletons. Only a few counts were recorded for this clonotype. V was trimmed by 3 bases and J by 2 bases, leaving 14 bases between them. Germline V gene sequence: CDR1 DFQATT, CDR2 SNEGSKA (reference sequence). The CDR3 is 15 residues long.

The chain is built from TRBV20-1 and TRBJ1-3, with D perhaps TRBD1 (5 bases). This clonotype originated in a woman in her thirties or forties with Graves' hyperthyroidism. Sequencing was performed on blood. The CDR3 bases are TGCAGTGCTAGGGGGGGGGGATCCCCTGGAAACACCATATATTTT. It encodes CSARGGGSPGNTIYF.